This T cell receptor (beta chain) was sequenced in a study of CD8+ T cells in alopecia areata. Across the whole study: Scoring of severity for treated patients was based on percentage of affected scalp area. Study results and caveats: Significant decreases in scalp clonality and expanded CD8+ clones followed tofacitinib treatment. Whereas mice showed it more clearly, TCR sharing across patients was murkier, possibly because of HLA. Many expanded lesional clones remained in scalp and blood on tofacitinib.

Trimming removed 2 bases at V and 7 bases at J, with 17 bases between. Germline CDR1 LNHDA, CDR2 SQIVND (reference sequence). The CDR3 loop spans 15 amino acids. This clone was counted at least ten times. Its antigen remains unidentified. Sample treatment: oral pan-JAK inhibitor, 5-10 mg twice daily. Extracted from the samples, RNA was reverse transcribed into cDNA to serve as the sequencing template. The repertoire was sequenced with immunoSEQ multiplex PCR; TCRdb's copy has only in-frame clones and lacks some. The top ten hold over 2% of the sample, which has approximately 210,000 clones, approximately 47% seen once.

This material consisted of CD4+ T cells sorted from blood, taken at approximately week 36, from a patient treated with tofacitinib. The clonotype originates from a human donor with alopecia areata. The chain employs TRBV19 and TRBJ1-1, with D possibly TRBD1 on 6 matching bases. CDR3 bases: TGTGCCAGTAGTATAACGGCAACAGGGAAGAATGAAGCTTTCTTT. Translating gives CASSITATGKNEAFF.